This TCR beta chain was identified in a study of tumor and adjacent non-tumor tissue in lung cancer. Across the whole study: The patients, roughly 10 men and 4 to 6 women, were about 30 to 76 with stage I to III disease.

Three rounds of nested PCR, following a modified ARM-PCR protocol, produced the TCRbeta library. MiXCR, run by TCRdb on the multiplex PCR reads, gives a single entry per CDR3 protein. The sample yields fewer than 150,000 distinct CDR3 sequences, approximately 66% seen once. Trimming left V 6 bases short and J 4 bases short, with 22 bases between. The germline V gene has CDR1 MGHRA and CDR2 YSYEKL. The length of the CDR3 is 17 residues. RNA was extracted from bulk tissue without any cell sorting. The specimen sequenced was lung tumor tissue. The TCR originated in a man aged 60 to 69 with small cell lung cancer. V gene TRBV4-1 combines with J gene TRBJ1-5; D is ambiguous. CDR3 nucleotides: TGCGCCAGCAGGCCCGATATCAGCCTAAGGGCAAATCAGCCCCAGCATTTT. It yields the protein CASRPDISLRANQPQHF.